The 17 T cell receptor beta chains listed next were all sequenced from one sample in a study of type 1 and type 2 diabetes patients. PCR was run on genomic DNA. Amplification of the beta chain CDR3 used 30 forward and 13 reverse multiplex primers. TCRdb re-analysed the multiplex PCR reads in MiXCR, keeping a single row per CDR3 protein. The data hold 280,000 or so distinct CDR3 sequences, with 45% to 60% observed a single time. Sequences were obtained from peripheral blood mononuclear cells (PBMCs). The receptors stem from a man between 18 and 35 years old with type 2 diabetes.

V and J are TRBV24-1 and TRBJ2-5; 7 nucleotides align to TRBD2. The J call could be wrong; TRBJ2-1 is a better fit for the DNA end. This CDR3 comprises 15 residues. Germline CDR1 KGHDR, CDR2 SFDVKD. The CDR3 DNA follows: TGTGCCACCAGTGATTTAGGACTAGGTCGGAATGAGCAGTTCTTC. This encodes CATSDLGLGRNEQFF.

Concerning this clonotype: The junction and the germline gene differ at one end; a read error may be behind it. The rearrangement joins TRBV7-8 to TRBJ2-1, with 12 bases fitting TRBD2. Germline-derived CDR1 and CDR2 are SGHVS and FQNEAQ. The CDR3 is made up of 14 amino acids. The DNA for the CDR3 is TGTGCCAGCAGCCTAGCGGGAGGGCGCTATGAGCAGTTCTTC. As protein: CASSLAGGRYEQFF.

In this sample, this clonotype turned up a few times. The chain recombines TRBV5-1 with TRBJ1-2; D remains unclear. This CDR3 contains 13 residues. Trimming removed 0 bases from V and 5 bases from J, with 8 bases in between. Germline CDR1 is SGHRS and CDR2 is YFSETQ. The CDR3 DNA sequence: TGCGCCAGCAGCTTGGGTCAGTCTTATGGCTACACCTTC. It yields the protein CASSLGQSYGYTF.

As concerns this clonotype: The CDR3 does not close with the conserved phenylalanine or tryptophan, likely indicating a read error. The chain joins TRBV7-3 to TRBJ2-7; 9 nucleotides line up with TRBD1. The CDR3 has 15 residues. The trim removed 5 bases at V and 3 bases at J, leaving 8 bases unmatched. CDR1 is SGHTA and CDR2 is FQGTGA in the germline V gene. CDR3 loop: CASSPSGTGIYEQYL. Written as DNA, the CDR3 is TGTGCCAGCAGCCCGTCCGGGACAGGGATCTACGAGCAGTACCTC.

The CDR3 sequence: CASSFPEQETQYF. The CDR3 coding sequence is TGTGCCAGCAGCTTTCCGGAGCAAGAGACCCAGTACTTC. The chain couples TRBV2 to TRBJ2-5; no clear D. Germline-derived CDR1 and CDR2 are SNHLY and FYNNEI. The CDR3 extends over 13 amino acids. Deletions cut 6 bases from V and 2 bases from J, with 10 bases between.

The CDR3 DNA sequence: TGTGCCAGCAGTTTGAGGGAGGGGGTGAGGGCCTGGCAGCACCACTCCTACAATGAGCAGTTCTTC. Protein: CASSLREGVRAWQHHSYNEQFF. The V gene is TRBV25-1, the J gene TRBJ2-5, with TRBD2 as a possible D gene (7 bases). With the DNA end fitting TRBJ2-1 better, the J assignment may be wrong. Germline V gives CDR1 MGHDK, CDR2 SYGVNS. This CDR3 is 22 amino acids long.

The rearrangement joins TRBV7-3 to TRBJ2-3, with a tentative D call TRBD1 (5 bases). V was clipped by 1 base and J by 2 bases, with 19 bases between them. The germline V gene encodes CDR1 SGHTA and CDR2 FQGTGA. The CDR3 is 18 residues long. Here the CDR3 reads CASSLIGQGSLLTDTQYF. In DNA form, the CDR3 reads TGTGCCAGCAGCTTAATAGGGCAGGGCTCACTCCTCACAGATACGCAGTATTTT. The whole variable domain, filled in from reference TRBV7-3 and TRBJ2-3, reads GAGVSQTPSNKVTEKGKYVELRCDPISGHTALYWYRQSLGQGPEFLIYFQGTGAADDSGLPNDRFFAVRPEGSVSTLKIQRTERGDSAVYLCASSLIGQGSLLTDTQYFGPGTRLTVL.

CDR3 in amino acids: CASNRGRYGYTF. DNA of the CDR3: TGTGCCAGTAACAGAGGACGCTATGGCTACACCTTC. The chain carries TRBV19 and TRBJ1-2; D call uncertain. Germline-derived CDR1 and CDR2 are LNHDA and SQIVND (reference sequence). The CDR3 is 12 amino acids. V was cut by 7 bases and J by 4 bases, with 10 bases left in between. The full variable domain, rest sourced from reference TRBV19 and TRBJ1-2, is DGGITQSPKYLFRKEGQNVTLSCEQNLNHDAMYWYRQDPGQGLRLIYYSQIVNDFQKGDIAEGYSVSREKKESFPLTVTSAQKNPTAFYLCASNRGRYGYTFGSGTRLTVV.

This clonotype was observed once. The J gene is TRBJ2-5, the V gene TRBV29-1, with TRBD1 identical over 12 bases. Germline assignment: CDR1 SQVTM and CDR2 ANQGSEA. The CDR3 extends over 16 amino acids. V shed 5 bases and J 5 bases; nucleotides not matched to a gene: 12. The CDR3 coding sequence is TGCAGCGTTTATCTTCCGGGACAGGGGGCGACGGAGACCCAGTACTTC. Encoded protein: CSVYLPGQGATETQYF.

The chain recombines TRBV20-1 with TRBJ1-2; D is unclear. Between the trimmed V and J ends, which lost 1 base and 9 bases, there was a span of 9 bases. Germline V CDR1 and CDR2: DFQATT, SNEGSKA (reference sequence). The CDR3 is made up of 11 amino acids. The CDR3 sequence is CSARVQYSYTF. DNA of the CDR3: TGCAGTGCTAGAGTTCAGTATAGCTACACCTTC.

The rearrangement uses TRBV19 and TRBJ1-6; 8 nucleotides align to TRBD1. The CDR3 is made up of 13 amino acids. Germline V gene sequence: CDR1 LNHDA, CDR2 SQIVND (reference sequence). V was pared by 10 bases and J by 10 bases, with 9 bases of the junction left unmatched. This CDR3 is CATTGTGLSPLHF. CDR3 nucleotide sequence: TGTGCCACTACCGGGACAGGACTATCACCCCTCCACTTT.

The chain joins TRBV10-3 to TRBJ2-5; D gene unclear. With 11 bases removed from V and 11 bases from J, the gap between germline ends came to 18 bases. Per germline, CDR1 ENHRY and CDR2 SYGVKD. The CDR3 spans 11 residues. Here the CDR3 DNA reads TGTGCCCTCTCGGAAGGAGATGAGCAGTACTTC. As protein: CALSEGDEQYF.

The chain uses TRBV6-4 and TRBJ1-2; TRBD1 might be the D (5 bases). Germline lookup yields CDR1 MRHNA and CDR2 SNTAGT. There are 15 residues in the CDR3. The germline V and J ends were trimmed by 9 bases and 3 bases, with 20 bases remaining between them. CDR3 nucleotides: TGTGCCAGTACCCCAGAGGTCGGGGCCCACTATGGCTACACCTTC. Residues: CASTPEVGAHYGYTF.

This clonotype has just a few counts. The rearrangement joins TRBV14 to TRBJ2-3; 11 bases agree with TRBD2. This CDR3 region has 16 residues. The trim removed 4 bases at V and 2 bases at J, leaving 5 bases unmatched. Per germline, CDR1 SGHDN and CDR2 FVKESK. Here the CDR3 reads CASSPRLAGFTDTQYF. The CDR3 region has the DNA TGTGCCAGCAGCCCCAGACTAGCGGGGTTCACAGATACGCAGTATTTT.

For the CDR3, the DNA is TGTGCCAGCAGTTACTCGGCGACAGGGGTGATATCGGGCAATCAGCCCCAGCATTTT. This sequence encodes CASSYSATGVISGNQPQHF. J is TRBJ1-5 and V is TRBV6-5; 8 nucleotides agree with TRBD1. In germline, CDR1 is MNHEY, CDR2 SVGAGI. This CDR3 is 19 amino acids long. J lost 2 bases, V lost 0 bases, and 12 bases had no gene match.

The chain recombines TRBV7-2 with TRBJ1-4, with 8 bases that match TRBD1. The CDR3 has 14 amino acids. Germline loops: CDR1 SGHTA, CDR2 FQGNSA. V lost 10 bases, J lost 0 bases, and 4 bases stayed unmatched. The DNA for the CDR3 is TGTGCCACCAGACAGGGGCCAACTAATGAAAAACTGTTTTTT. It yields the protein CATRQGPTNEKLFF.

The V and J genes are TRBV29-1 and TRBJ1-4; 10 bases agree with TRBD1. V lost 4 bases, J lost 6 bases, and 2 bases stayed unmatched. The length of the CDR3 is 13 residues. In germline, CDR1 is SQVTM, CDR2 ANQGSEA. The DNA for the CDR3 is TGCAGCGTTGGCGGGACAGGGGATGAAAAACTGTTTTTT. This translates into CSVGGTGDEKLFF.